The clone carrying this TCR beta chain was picked up a small number of times. TCRdb used MiXCR to reprocess the 5' RACE reads, holding one entry per CDR3 protein. Among more than 75,000 distinct CDR3 sequences listed, 8% to 10% were seen once. The data were obtained in a study of T cells after yellow fever vaccination. The study, taken as a whole, reports: Peaking faster, on day 5 versus 15, the secondary response was nonetheless weaker. Re-detected after boosting: most primary clones, 95% to 98% of CD4 and 88% of CD8.

V lost 1 base to trimming and J lost 10 bases, with 14 bases between them. CDR1 is SEHNR and CDR2 is FQNEAQ in the germline V gene (reference sequence). The length of the CDR3 is 14 residues. The sequenced sample was CD8+ T cells not binding an NS4B(214-222) dextramer, sorted from PBMCs, obtained less than 16 days after the first yellow fever vaccination. This sequence was found in a man aged 18 to 29 who received the YFV17D yellow fever vaccine. The chain carries TRBV7-9 and TRBJ2-1, with D perhaps TRBD1 (6 bases). CDR3 protein: CASSLDGTGYEQFF. DNA of the CDR3: TGTGCCAGCAGCTTAGACGGTACAGGGTACGAGCAGTTCTTC. The full variable domain, completed using reference TRBV7-9 and TRBJ2-1, is DTGVSQNPRHKITKRGQNVTFRCDPISEHNRLYWYRQTLGQGPEFLTYFQNEAQLEKSRLLSDRFSAERPKGSFSTLEIQRTEQGDSAMYLCASSLDGTGYEQFFGPGTRLTVL.